This T cell receptor beta chain was sequenced for a study of blood T cell repertoires in COVID-19. Study information: Samples taken during acute and convalescent COVID-19 were collected in the United States, Italy and Spain. Sources were T cells, B-cell-depleted T cells, or PBMCs; the material itself was cDNA or gDNA.

Original data processing: It was from reference gene primer amplification that nucleated cell counts were estimated. The repertoire was sequenced with immunoSEQ multiplex PCR; TCRdb's copy has only in-frame clones and lacks some. That table is the source of V, J and clone size, and D and trimming were worked out from the DNA. The data hold over 90,000 clones, with around 88% observed a single time. The CDR3 has 15 amino acids. After removal of 0 bases from V and 5 bases from J, the junction contained 6 bases not matched to a gene. The germline CDR1 and CDR2 sequences are MNHNY and SVGAGI (reference sequence).

The TCR sequence derives from a man aged 80 or over with acute or convalescent COVID-19. The sample was peripheral blood. V usage is TRBV6-6 and J usage is TRBJ2-7; 8 positions match TRBD2. The CDR3, as DNA: TGTGCCAGCAGTTACTCAGTTAGCGGGAAGGACGAGCAGTACTTC. Protein sequence: CASSYSVSGKDEQYF.